This T cell receptor (beta chain) was documented in a study of T cell responses to AZD1222 COVID-19 vaccine. Study-wide findings and caveats: Every sample of the repertoires postdated the peak T cell response. Of the AZD1222 recipients, only 5 or 6 were seropositive at baseline. Vaccine-associated CD4 TCRs spanned spike, dominant at 160-218 and 743-854.

Clones were read by immunoSEQ multiplex PCR, and TCRdb kept only the in-frame ones, dropping some. The sample comprises fewer than 150,000 clones, roughly 88% of which are singletons, and 1.5% to 2% rests with the top ten. Second doses that came at about 4 or about 12 weeks were put together. This CDR3 comprises 15 residues. Trimming took off 1 base at V and 4 bases at J, with 13 bases between the two ends. Germline CDR1 reads LNHDA; CDR2 reads SQIVND (reference sequence). Notes on this clone: Its antigen is unknown.

This chain uses TRBV19 with TRBJ1-2, with D uncertain. The starting material was peripheral blood, obtained 28 days after the second AZD1222 dose. The clonotype was recovered from an adult who received the AZD1222 COVID-19 vaccine. This CDR3 reads CASSIAGATGYGYTF. In nucleotides, the CDR3 is TGTGCCAGTAGTATAGCCGGCGCCACGGGCTATGGCTACACCTTC.